This T cell receptor beta chain was captured in a study of chemoradiotherapy in HPV16-positive cancers. V dropped 1 base and J dropped 1 base, with 7 bases sitting between them. This CDR3 spans 14 amino acids. In germline, CDR1 is PRHDT, CDR2 FYEKMQ (reference sequence). TCRdb's table, derived via immunoSEQ multiplex PCR, lists solely in-frame clones and lacks some. The data contain about 27,000 clones, over 90% of them singletons. The material was blood, obtained from a patient who underwent chemoradiotherapy. The TCR sequence derives from a human donor with HPV-associated anogenital cancer. The rearrangement uses TRBV13 and TRBJ1-1; D is unresolved. CDR3 nucleotides: TGTGCCAGCAGCTTAGCGATAGCGAACACTGAAGCTTTCTTT. Encoded protein: CASSLAIANTEAFF. The entire variable domain, with the rest obtained from reference TRBV13 and TRBJ1-1, is as follows: AAGVIQSPRHLIKEKRETATLKCYPIPRHDTVYWYQQGPGQDPQFLISFYEKMQSDKGSIPDRFSAQQFSDYHSELNMSSLELGDSALYFCASSLAIANTEAFFGQGTRLTVV.